Each of the 22 T cell receptor beta chains below was sequenced from the same sample in a study of T cell clonality in common variable immunodeficiency. Sequencing was performed with immunoSEQ multiplex PCR; in TCRdb, only in-frame clones are kept and a portion is missing. Recorded here are some 42,000 clones, none singletons. Sequencing input: peripheral blood mononuclear cells. The receptors were sampled from a person between 18 and 69 years old in good health.

This clone occurred a few times. A single base separates this from a much larger clone, so it may be a read error. The observed sequence ends 3 residues before the CDR3 terminus, with the missing tail filled in from the germline J gene. The identical CDR3 is also encoded by other nucleotide sequences in the sample. The chain couples TRBV5-6 to TRBJ1-2; D is possibly TRBD1 (5 bases). Trimming removed 0 bases from V and 2 bases from J, with 5 bases in between. Germline V lookup: CDR1 SGHDT, CDR2 YYEEEE. This CDR3 is built from 13 residues. The CDR3 protein is CASSLGQNYGYTF. Incomplete CDR3 DNA: TGTGCCAGCAGCTTGGGACAGAACTATGGC.

In regard to this clone: The CDR3 extends 3 residues past the end of the read, so its final part is completed from the germline J gene. This chain connects TRBV5-1 to TRBJ2-1; D is possibly TRBD2 (5 bases). The CDR3 is made up of 12 amino acids. V was shortened by 4 bases and J by 7 bases, with 9 bases between the two germline ends. The germline V gene has CDR1 SGHRS and CDR2 YFSETQ. This CDR3 reads CASSRGKNEQFF. The part of the CDR3 DNA that was read is TGCGCCAGCAGCCGGGGTAAGAATGAG.

This clone was detected many times. The CDR3 end lies 3 residues beyond the end of the read and is filled in from the germline J gene. This sequence joins TRBV19 and TRBJ2-7; either TRBD1 or TRBD2 may supply D (6 bases each). The germline V gene encodes CDR1 LNHDA and CDR2 SQIVND (reference sequence). This CDR3 has 15 residues. V lost 5 bases, J lost 0 bases, and 14 bases lay in between. CDR3 sequence: CASSGGGGSSYEQYF. The sequenced CDR3 bases are TGTGCCAGTAGTGGAGGGGGAGGATCCTCCTACGAG. Using reference TRBV19 and TRBJ2-7 for the parts outside the CDR3, the full variable domain is DGGITQSPKYLFRKEGQNVTLSCEQNLNHDAMYWYRQDPGQGLRLIYYSQIVNDFQKGDIAEGYSVSREKKESFPLTVTSAQKNPTAFYLCASSGGGGSSYEQYFGPGTRLTVT.

There are many counts of this clone. The read ends 3 residues early relative to the CDR3; the germline J gene fills the gap. This rearrangement joins TRBV7-3 to TRBJ2-1, with a tentative D call TRBD1 (5 bases). CDR1 and CDR2 (germline): SGHTA, FQGTGA. Trimming left V 5 bases short and J 6 bases short, with 17 bases between. The CDR3 has 15 amino acids. The covered CDR3 bases are TGTGCCAGCAGCGTCCAGGGATCTCTAGGCAATGAG. It is translated as CASSVQGSLGNE. The full CDR3 is CASSVQGSLGNEQFF.

This clone was picked up a small number of times. The CDR3 end is not reached by the read, which stops 3 residues before it; the germline J gene fills it in. The rearrangement joins TRBV19 to TRBJ2-5; 8 nucleotides match TRBD1. V lost 5 bases, J lost 5 bases, and 13 bases stayed unmatched. The CDR3 covers 16 residues. From germline, CDR1 is LNHDA and CDR2 SQIVND (reference sequence). CDR3 DNA (partial): TGTGCCAGTAGTCCTCGGACAGGGAGCAGCGGGGAGACC. It is translated as CASSPRTGSSGET. From start to end, the CDR3 is CASSPRTGSSGETQYF.

About this clone itself: The read finishes 3 residues shy of the CDR3 end, and the germline J gene is used to complete it. The chain carries TRBV2 and TRBJ2-7, with 9 bases aligning to TRBD1. Germline CDR1 and CDR2: SNHLY and FYNNEI. CDR3 length: 15 residues. Trimming at V came to 2 bases and at J to 4 bases, leaving 6 bases not matched to a gene. CDR3 sequence: CASSERDRAQYEQYF. CDR3 DNA (partial): TGTGCCAGCAGTGAAAGGGACAGGGCCCAATACGAG.

This clone has at least ten counts. The read comes to an end 3 residues before the CDR3 does, leaving the germline J gene to fill in the end. The J gene is TRBJ2-2, the V gene TRBV19; 11 bases are a match to TRBD2. The CDR3 spans 16 residues. The V and J ends lost 2 bases and 6 bases, in that order; junction bases with no gene match: 5. Germline V gene lookup returns CDR1 LNHDA and CDR2 SQIVND (reference sequence). CDR3 sequence: CASSITSGRFPGELFF. The CDR3 DNA, read in part, is TGTGCCAGTAGTATAACTAGCGGGAGATTCCCCGGGGAG.

This clone has ten or more counts. The CDR3 extends 3 residues past the end of the read, so its final part is completed from the germline J gene. The chain has TRBV29-1 and TRBJ1-2, with D perhaps matching TRBD1 (6 bases). This CDR3 region has 12 residues. The germline V gene encodes CDR1 SQVTM and CDR2 ANQGSEA. The V gene lost 3 bases and the J gene lost 7 bases, with 12 bases spanning the gap. The covered CDR3 bases are TGCAGCGTTGATCGGGGACAACTTGGC. The encoded protein is CSVDRGQLG. The complete CDR3 protein is CSVDRGQLGYTF.

Ten or more counts support this clone. With the read ending 3 residues before the CDR3 end, the germline J gene is used to fill in that end. The chain has TRBV24-1 and TRBJ2-5; unclear D gene. Germline assignment: CDR1 KGHDR and CDR2 SFDVKD. Trimming stripped 3 bases from V and 1 base from J, with 2 bases between. The CDR3 is made up of 12 amino acids. Partial CDR3 DNA: TGTGCCACCAGTGATCTCCAAGAGACC. Amino acid sequence: CATSDLQET. The CDR3 as a whole reads CATSDLQETQYF.

Ten or more counts support this clone. The DNA ends 3 residues before the CDR3 does, and the rest of the CDR3 is filled in from the germline J gene. This chain links TRBV7-2 with TRBJ2-7; D remains unclear. Trimming left V 4 bases short and J 3 bases short, with 10 bases between. CDR1 and CDR2 from the germline V gene are SGHTA and FQGNSA. CDR3 size: 13 residues. CDR3 region: CASSSTYLYEQYF. CDR3 DNA, as far as it was read: TGTGCCAGCAGCTCAACCTATCTCTACGAG.

This clone was observed many times. The CDR3 goes on 3 residues after the read ends, and that part is filled in from the germline J gene. The chain recombines TRBV20-1 with TRBJ2-3; TRBD2 matches at 9 bases. Germline CDR1 is DFQATT and CDR2 is SNEGSKA (reference sequence). The CDR3 spans 17 residues. The CDR3 protein is CSARDLRLAGSQETQYF. The sequenced part of the CDR3 DNA is TGCAGTGCTAGAGATCTCCGCCTAGCGGGATCCCAAGAGACG.

This clone appeared many times. The read gets to within 3 residues of the CDR3 end, and the germline J gene fills in the rest. The chain uses TRBV6-2 or TRBV6-3 and TRBJ2-7; 10 bases agree with TRBD2. Germline CDR1 MNHEY, CDR2 SVGEGT. This CDR3 is built from 17 residues. V dropped 6 bases and J dropped 0; count of bases not matched to a gene: 11. CDR3 bases read: TGTGCCAGCAGCCCCCCATTCGGACTAGCGGCCTCCTACGAG. Translation gives CASSPPFGLAASYE. The full CDR3 protein is CASSPPFGLAASYEQYF.

This clone has a count of ten or more. The sequenced fragment ends 3 residues before the CDR3 boundary, so the rest is inferred from the germline J gene. The chain uses TRBV20-1 and TRBJ2-7; TRBD1 aligns across 7 bases. Germline V gives CDR1 DFQATT, CDR2 SNEGSKA (reference sequence). This CDR3 spans 15 amino acids. J was trimmed by 3 bases and V by 5 bases; bases with no gene match: 13. The CDR3 DNA, read in part, is TGCAGTGCTGAGATAGATGGGACAGATAGCTACGAG. This encodes CSAEIDGTDSYE. The entire CDR3 sequence reads CSAEIDGTDSYEQYF.

This clone was seen ten or more times. The read comes to an end 3 residues before the CDR3 does, leaving the germline J gene to fill in the end. This chain joins TRBV7-6 and TRBJ2-5; TRBD1 might be the D (6 bases). V was clipped by 1 base and J by 5 bases, with 14 bases between them. CDR3 length equals 15 residues. Germline lookup yields CDR1 SGHVS and CDR2 FNYEAQ. CDR3 DNA (partial): TGTGCCAGCAGCTTAGGGACAGCCGCCTATGAGACC. It specifies CASSLGTAAYET. The CDR3 reads in full as CASSLGTAAYETQYF.

This clone was observed many times. The read halts 3 residues ahead of the CDR3 end, with the missing end drawn from the germline J gene. V gene TRBV5-1 combines with J gene TRBJ2-7; 10 bases agree with TRBD1. Germline CDR1 is SGHRS and CDR2 is YFSETQ. V dropped 4 bases and J dropped 2; count of bases not matched to a gene: 6. The CDR3 consists of 15 residues. The CDR3: CASSARGQGPYEQYF. The CDR3 bases that were read are TGCGCCAGCAGCGCGCGGGGACAGGGGCCCTACGAG. Full variable domain (missing parts from reference TRBV5-1 and TRBJ2-7): KAGVTQTPRYLIKTRGQQVTLSCSPISGHRSVSWYQQTPGQGLQFLFEYFSETQRNKGNFPGRFSGRQFSNSRSEMNVSTLELGDSALYLCASSARGQGPYEQYFGPGTRLTVT.

This clone was recorded at least ten times. The CDR3 goes on 3 residues after the read ends, and that part is filled in from the germline J gene. The rearrangement uses TRBV5-1 and TRBJ2-1; a weak D match, TRBD2 (6 bases). Per germline, CDR1 SGHRS and CDR2 YFSETQ. This CDR3 spans 14 amino acids. Trimming pared 4 bases from V and 6 bases from J, leaving 14 bases between. CDR3 in amino acids: CASSRLLAGNEQFF. The DNA read from the CDR3 is TGCGCCAGCAGCCGTTTACTAGCCGGCAATGAG. Looking up the rest from reference TRBV5-1 and TRBJ2-1 gives the full variable domain: KAGVTQTPRYLIKTRGQQVTLSCSPISGHRSVSWYQQTPGQGLQFLFEYFSETQRNKGNFPGRFSGRQFSNSRSEMNVSTLELGDSALYLCASSRLLAGNEQFFGPGTRLTVL.

In this sample, this clone turned up many times. The CDR3 end falls 3 residues outside the read, so it is completed with the germline J gene. The chain combines TRBV6-2 or TRBV6-3 with TRBJ1-6; D possibly corresponds to TRBD1 (6 bases). CDR3 length: 14 amino acids. Germline loops: CDR1 MNHEY, CDR2 SVGEGT. The ends were cut back, 5 bases at V and 10 bases at J, with 15 bases in the middle. CDR3 residues: CASSLSGEGSPLHF. The sequenced CDR3 bases are TGTGCCAGCAGTCTGTCAGGGGAAGGCTCACCC.

This clone was detected ten times or more. The read stops 3 residues short of the end of the CDR3; the missing end is completed from the germline J gene. The V call is TRBV24-1, the J call TRBJ1-2; 7 nucleotides align to TRBD1. V shed 2 bases, J shed 4 bases, and the junction held 6 bases outside the gene matches. CDR1 is KGHDR, CDR2 SFDVKD, per germline. The CDR3 consists of 15 residues. CDR3 DNA, as far as it was read: TGTGCCACCAGTGATTCCGGGACAGATCGCTATGGC. It yields the protein CATSDSGTDRYG. The full CDR3 protein is CATSDSGTDRYGYTF.

This clone has just a few counts. The CDR3 goes on 3 residues after the read ends, and that part is filled in from the germline J gene. The V call is TRBV2, the J call TRBJ2-1, with TRBD2 matching over 10 bases. The CDR3 length is 13 residues. CDR1 is SNHLY, CDR2 FYNNEI, per germline. The CDR3: CSSGTSVYNEQFF. The part of the CDR3 DNA that was read is TGTTCTTCCGGGACTAGCGTCTACAATGAG.

This clone was observed many times. The read comes to an end 3 residues before the CDR3 does, leaving the germline J gene to fill in the end. The chain has TRBV5-5 and TRBJ2-7, with a weak D call TRBD2 (7 bases). V gave up 2 bases and J gave up 1 base, with 13 bases separating them. Germline V CDR1 and CDR2: SGHKS, YYEKEE (reference sequence). The CDR3 sequence is 15 residues long. The CDR3 here is CASSLGGRGSYEQYF. The part of the CDR3 DNA that was read is TGTGCCAGCAGCTTAGGAGGGAGGGGGTCCTACGAG. Full variable domain (outside the CDR3, taken from reference TRBV5-5 and TRBJ2-7): DAGVTQSPTHLIKTRGQQVTLRCSPISGHKSVSWYQQVLGQGPQFIFQYYEKEERGRGNFPDRFSARQFPNYSSELNVNALLLGDSALYLCASSLGGRGSYEQYFGPGTRLTVT.

The sample holds many counts of this clone. The read gets to within 3 residues of the CDR3 end, and the germline J gene fills in the rest. The J gene is TRBJ2-2, the V gene TRBV18; D might be TRBD1 (5 bases). This CDR3 contains 15 residues. Trimming stripped 3 bases from V and 2 bases from J, with 10 bases between. Germline-derived CDR1 and CDR2 are KGHSH and LQKENI. Here the CDR3 reads CASSPARANTGELFF. CDR3 bases read: TGTGCCAGCTCACCGGCCAGGGCAAACACCGGGGAG. The whole variable domain, filled in from reference TRBV18 and TRBJ2-2, reads NAGVMQNPRHLVRRRGQEARLRCSPMKGHSHVYWYRQLPEEGLKFMVYLQKENIIDESGMPKERFSAEFPKEGPSILRIQQVVRGDSAAYFCASSPARANTGELFFGEGSRLTVL.

The sample holds many counts of this clone. The CDR3 end falls 3 residues outside the read, so it is completed with the germline J gene. This sequence joins TRBV19 and TRBJ2-1; possible D gene TRBD1, 6 bases. The CDR3 spans 15 residues. The V gene lost 8 bases and the J gene lost 6 bases, with 20 bases spanning the gap. In germline, CDR1 is LNHDA, CDR2 SQIVND (reference sequence). Partial CDR3 DNA: TGTGCCAGTGAAAGGGGGATGGGGATGGGCAATGAG. Protein product: CASERGMGMGNE. The full-length CDR3 reads as CASERGMGMGNEQFF.